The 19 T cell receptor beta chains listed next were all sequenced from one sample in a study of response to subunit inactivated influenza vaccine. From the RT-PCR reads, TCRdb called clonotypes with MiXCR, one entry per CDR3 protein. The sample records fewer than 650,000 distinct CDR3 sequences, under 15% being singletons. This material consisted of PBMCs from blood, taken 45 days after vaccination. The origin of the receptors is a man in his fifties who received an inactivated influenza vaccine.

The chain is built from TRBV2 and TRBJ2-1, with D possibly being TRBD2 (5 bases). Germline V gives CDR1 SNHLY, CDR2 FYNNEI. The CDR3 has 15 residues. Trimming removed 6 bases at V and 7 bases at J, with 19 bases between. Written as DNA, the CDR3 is TGTGCCAGCAGCCAAGACGGACTCGGTCGGAATGAGCAGTTCTTC. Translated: CASSQDGLGRNEQFF.

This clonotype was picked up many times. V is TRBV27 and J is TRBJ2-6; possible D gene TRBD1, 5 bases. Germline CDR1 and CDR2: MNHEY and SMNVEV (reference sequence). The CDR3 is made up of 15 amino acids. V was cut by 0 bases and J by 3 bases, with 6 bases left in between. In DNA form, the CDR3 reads TGTGCCAGCAGTTTATCAGGGGTTGGGGCCAACGTCCTGACTTTC. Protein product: CASSLSGVGANVLTF. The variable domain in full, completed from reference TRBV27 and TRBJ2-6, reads EAQVTQNPRYLITVTGKKLTVTCSQNMNHEYMSWYRQDPGLGLRQIYYSMNVEVTDKGDVPEGYKVSRKEKRNFPLILESPSPNQTSLYFCASSLSGVGANVLTFGAGSRLTVL.

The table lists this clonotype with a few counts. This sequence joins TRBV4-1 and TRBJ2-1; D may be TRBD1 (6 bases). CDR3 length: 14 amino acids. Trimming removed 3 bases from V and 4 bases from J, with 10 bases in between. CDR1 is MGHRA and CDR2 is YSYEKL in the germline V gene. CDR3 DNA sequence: TGCGCCAGCAGCCAGGTCACAGGGTACAATGAGCAGTTCTTC. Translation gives CASSQVTGYNEQFF.

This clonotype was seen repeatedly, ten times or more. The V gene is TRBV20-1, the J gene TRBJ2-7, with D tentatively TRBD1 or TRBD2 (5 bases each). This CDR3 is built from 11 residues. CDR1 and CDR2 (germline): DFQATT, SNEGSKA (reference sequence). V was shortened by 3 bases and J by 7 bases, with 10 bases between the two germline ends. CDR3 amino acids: CSARGPGEQYF. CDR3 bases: TGCAGTGCTAGGGGACCTGGGGAGCAGTACTTC.

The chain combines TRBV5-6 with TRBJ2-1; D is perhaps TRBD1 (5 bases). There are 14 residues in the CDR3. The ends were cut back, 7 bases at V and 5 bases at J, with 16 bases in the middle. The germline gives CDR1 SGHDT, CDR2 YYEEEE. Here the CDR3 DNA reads TGTGCCAGCGAAAGGGGAAGTGGAGACAATGAGCAGTTCTTC. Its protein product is CASERGSGDNEQFF.

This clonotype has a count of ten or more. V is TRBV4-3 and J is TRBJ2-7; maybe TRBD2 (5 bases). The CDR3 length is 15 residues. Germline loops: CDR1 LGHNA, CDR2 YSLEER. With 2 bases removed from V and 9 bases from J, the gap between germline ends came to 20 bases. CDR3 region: CASSQIFRTQHLQYF. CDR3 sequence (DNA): TGCGCCAGCAGCCAAATATTTCGGACTCAGCATCTGCAGTACTTC.

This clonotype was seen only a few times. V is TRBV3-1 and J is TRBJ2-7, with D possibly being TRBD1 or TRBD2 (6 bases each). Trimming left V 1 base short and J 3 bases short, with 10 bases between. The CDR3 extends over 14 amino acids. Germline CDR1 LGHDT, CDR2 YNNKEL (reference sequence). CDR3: CASSQGGAGYEQYF. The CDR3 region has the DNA TGTGCCAGCAGCCAAGGGGGGGCAGGCTACGAGCAGTACTTC.

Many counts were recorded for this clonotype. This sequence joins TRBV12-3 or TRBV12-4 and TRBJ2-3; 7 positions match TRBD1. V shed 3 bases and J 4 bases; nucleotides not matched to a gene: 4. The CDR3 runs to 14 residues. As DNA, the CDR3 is TGTGCCAGCAGTTTCACAGGGGCTTCAGATACGCAGTATTTT. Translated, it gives CASSFTGASDTQYF.

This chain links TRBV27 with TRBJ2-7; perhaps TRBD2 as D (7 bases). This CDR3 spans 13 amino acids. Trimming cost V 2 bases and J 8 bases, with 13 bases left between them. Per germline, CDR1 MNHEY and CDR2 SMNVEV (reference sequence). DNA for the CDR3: TGTGCCAGCAGTTTAGGGGGGGCCACGAAGCAGTACTTC. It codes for CASSLGGATKQYF.

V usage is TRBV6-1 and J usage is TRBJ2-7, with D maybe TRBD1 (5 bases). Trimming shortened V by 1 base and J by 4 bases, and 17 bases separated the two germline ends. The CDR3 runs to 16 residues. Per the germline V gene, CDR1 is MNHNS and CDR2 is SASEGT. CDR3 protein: CASSEDRTPYRYEQYF. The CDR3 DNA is TGTGCCAGCAGTGAAGACAGGACCCCCTATCGATACGAGCAGTACTTC.

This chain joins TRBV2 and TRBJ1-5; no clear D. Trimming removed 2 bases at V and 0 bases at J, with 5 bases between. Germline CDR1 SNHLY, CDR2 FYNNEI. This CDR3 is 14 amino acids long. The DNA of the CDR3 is TGTGCCAGCAGTGAACTTAGTAGCAATCAGCCCCAGCATTTT. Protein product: CASSELSSNQPQHF. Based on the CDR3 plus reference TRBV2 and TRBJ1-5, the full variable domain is EPEVTQTPSHQVTQMGQEVILRCVPISNHLYFYWYRQILGQKVEFLVSFYNNEISEKSEIFDDQFSVERPDGSNFTLKIRSTKLEDSAMYFCASSELSSNQPQHFGDGTRLSIL.

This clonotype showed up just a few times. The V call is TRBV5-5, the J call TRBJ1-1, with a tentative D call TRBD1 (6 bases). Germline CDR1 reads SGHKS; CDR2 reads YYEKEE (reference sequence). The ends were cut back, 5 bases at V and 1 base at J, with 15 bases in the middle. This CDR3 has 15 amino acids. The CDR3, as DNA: TGTGCCAGCAGTTTTGGGACAACACAGAACACTGAAGCTTTCTTT. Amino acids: CASSFGTTQNTEAFF.

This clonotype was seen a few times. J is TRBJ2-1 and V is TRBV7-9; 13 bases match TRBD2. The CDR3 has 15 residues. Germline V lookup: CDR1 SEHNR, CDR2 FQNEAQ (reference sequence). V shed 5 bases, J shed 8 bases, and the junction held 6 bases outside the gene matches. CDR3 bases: TGTGCCAGCAGCACCCGGACTAGCGGGGGACATGAGCAGTTCTTC. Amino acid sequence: CASSTRTSGGHEQFF.

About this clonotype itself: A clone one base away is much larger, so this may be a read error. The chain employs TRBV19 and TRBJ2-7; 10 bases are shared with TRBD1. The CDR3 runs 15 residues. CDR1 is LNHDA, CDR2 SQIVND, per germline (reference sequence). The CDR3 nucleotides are TGTGTCAGTAGTATAGCCGGGACAGGGGCCGACGAGCAGTACTTC. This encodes CVSSIAGTGADEQYF.

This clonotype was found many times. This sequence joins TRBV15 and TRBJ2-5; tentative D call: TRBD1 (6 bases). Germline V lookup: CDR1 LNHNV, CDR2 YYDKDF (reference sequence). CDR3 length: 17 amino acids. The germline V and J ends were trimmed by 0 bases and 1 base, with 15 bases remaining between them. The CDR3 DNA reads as TGTGCCACCAGCAGAGATAGGGGGTTGGGACGCCAAGAGACCCAGTACTTC. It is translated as CATSRDRGLGRQETQYF.

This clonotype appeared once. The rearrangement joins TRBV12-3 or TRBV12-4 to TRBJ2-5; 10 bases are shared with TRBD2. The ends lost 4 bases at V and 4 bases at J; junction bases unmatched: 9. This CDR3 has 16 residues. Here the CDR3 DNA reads TGTGCCAGCAGTTCGTTACTAGCGGGGATAGTAGAGACCCAGTACTTC. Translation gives CASSSLLAGIVETQYF.

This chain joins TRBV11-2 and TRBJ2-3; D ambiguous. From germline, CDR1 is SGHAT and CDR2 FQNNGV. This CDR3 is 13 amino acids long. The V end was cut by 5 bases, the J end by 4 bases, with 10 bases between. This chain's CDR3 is CASSPTPPDTQYF. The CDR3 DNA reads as TGTGCCAGCAGCCCCACCCCCCCAGATACGCAGTATTTT.

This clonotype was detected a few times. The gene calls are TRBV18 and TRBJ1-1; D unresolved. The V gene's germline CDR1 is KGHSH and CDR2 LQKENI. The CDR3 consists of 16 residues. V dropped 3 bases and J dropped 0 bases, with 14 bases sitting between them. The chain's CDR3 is CASSPLTQLMNTEAFF. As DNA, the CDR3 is TGTGCCAGCTCACCCTTGACACAACTAATGAACACTGAAGCTTTCTTT.

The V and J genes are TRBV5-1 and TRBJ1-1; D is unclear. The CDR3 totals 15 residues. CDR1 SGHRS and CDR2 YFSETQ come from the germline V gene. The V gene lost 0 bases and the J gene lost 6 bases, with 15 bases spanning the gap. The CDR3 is CASSLVGLSLAEAFF. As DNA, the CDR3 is TGCGCCAGCAGCTTGGTTGGGCTCTCCCTAGCTGAAGCTTTCTTT.